A single sample gave rise to the 27 T cell receptor beta chains below, sequenced in a study of blood T cell repertoires in COVID-19. The table came from immunoSEQ multiplex PCR; TCRdb's copy has only in-frame clones and leaves some out. The sample records 300,000 to 400,000 clones, around 87% being singletons. The sequenced sample consisted of peripheral blood. These receptors were collected from a woman aged 50 to 60 who had recovered from COVID-19.

The gene calls are TRBV6-5 and TRBJ1-5, with 7 bases lining up with TRBD1. Germline V gene data show CDR1 as MNHEY and CDR2 as SVGAGI. This CDR3 spans 13 amino acids. With V trimmed by 10 bases and J by 1 base, 4 bases remained unmatched. This CDR3 is CAKDRVSNQPQHF. In DNA form, the CDR3 reads TGTGCCAAAGACAGGGTCAGCAATCAGCCCCAGCATTTT.

This clone was observed a single time. The gene calls are TRBV13 and TRBJ2-5; possible D gene TRBD2, 6 bases. The CDR3 extends over 14 amino acids. Germline V gives CDR1 PRHDT, CDR2 FYEKMQ (reference sequence). Trimming cost V 4 bases and J 2 bases, with 11 bases left between them. This CDR3 is CASSSAGTQETQYF. DNA of the CDR3: TGTGCCAGCAGCTCCGCCGGGACTCAAGAGACCCAGTACTTC.

The chain employs TRBV3-1 (or the pseudogene TRBV3-2) and TRBJ2-5; TRBD2 agrees at 10 bases. This CDR3 comprises 15 residues. V shed 0 bases, J shed 9 bases, and the junction held 7 bases outside the gene matches. The germline gives CDR1 LGHDT, CDR2 YNNKEL (reference sequence). The CDR3 region is CASSQDLSGLAAQYF. CDR3 nucleotides: TGTGCCAGCAGCCAAGATCTCTCTGGACTAGCGGCCCAGTACTTC.

V and J are TRBV19 and TRBJ2-1; TRBD1 agrees at 12 bases. CDR1 is LNHDA and CDR2 is SQIVND in the germline V gene (reference sequence). The junction had 11 bases not matched to a gene; V was cut back by 4 bases and J by 7 bases. CDR3 length: 17 residues. CDR3 protein: CASSTGTGGIAENEQFF. The CDR3 bases are TGTGCCAGTAGTACGGGGACAGGGGGCATAGCTGAGAATGAGCAGTTCTTC. Full variable domain (outside the CDR3, taken from reference TRBV19 and TRBJ2-1): DGGITQSPKYLFRKEGQNVTLSCEQNLNHDAMYWYRQDPGQGLRLIYYSQIVNDFQKGDIAEGYSVSREKKESFPLTVTSAQKNPTAFYLCASSTGTGGIAENEQFFGPGTRLTVL.

This clone has a handful of counts. The chain carries TRBV28 and TRBJ2-6; the D gene is possibly TRBD2 (5 bases). CDR1 and CDR2 (germline): MDHEN, SYDVKM. V was cut by 0 bases and J by 3 bases, with 12 bases left in between. The CDR3 consists of 17 residues. CDR3 residues: CASSLWDLQYGANVLTF. Here the CDR3 DNA reads TGTGCCAGCAGTTTATGGGACTTGCAGTATGGGGCCAACGTCCTGACTTTC.

The chain joins TRBV9 to TRBJ2-1, with TRBD2 identical over 7 bases. Germline V gene sequence: CDR1 SGDLS, CDR2 YYNGEE. The J segment lost 6 bases and the V segment lost 0 bases, leaving 6 bases of the junction unmatched. CDR3 length: 15 residues. The CDR3 nucleotides read TGTGCCAGCAGCGTAGGGACTAGAGGTGGCAATGAGCAGTTCTTC. It translates to CASSVGTRGGNEQFF.

The chain links TRBV28 to TRBJ1-2; no reliable D call. The germline gives CDR1 MDHEN, CDR2 SYDVKM. The CDR3 contains 12 residues. Trimming shortened V by 5 bases and J by 6 bases, and 10 bases separated the two germline ends. CDR3 protein: CASSLYGDGYTF. The DNA for the CDR3 is TGTGCCAGCAGTCTCTACGGGGATGGCTACACCTTC.

V usage is TRBV5-4 and J usage is TRBJ2-1; 12 nucleotides align to TRBD2. The germline gives CDR1 SGHNT, CDR2 YYREEE (reference sequence). V shed 0 bases and J 9 bases; nucleotides not matched to a gene: 4. The CDR3 runs 15 residues. The CDR3 DNA follows: TGTGCCAGCAGCTTGGAGCTAGCGGGGGGGGTTGAGCAGTTCTTC. It encodes CASSLELAGGVEQFF.

The rearrangement joins TRBV9 to TRBJ1-6; D is ambiguous. This CDR3 contains 15 residues. Germline loops: CDR1 SGDLS, CDR2 YYNGEE. Trimming removed 1 base from V and 6 bases from J, with 11 bases in between. DNA of the CDR3: TGTGCCAGCAGCGTAAACCCAGCGGGTAATTCACCCCTCCACTTT. Amino acid sequence: CASSVNPAGNSPLHF.

The J gene is TRBJ2-7, the V gene TRBV11-2; TRBD2 agrees at 9 bases. Germline CDR1 and CDR2: SGHAT and FQNNGV. There are 16 residues in the CDR3. The junction had 8 bases not matched to a gene; V was cut back by 3 bases and J by 2 bases. CDR3 coding DNA: TGTGCCAGCAGCTTCTCGGGACTAGCATTCGCCTACGAGCAGTACTTC. Its protein product is CASSFSGLAFAYEQYF.

This rearrangement joins TRBV7-2 to TRBJ2-7; 7 bases are shared with TRBD1. V trimming: 0 bases; J trimming: 2 bases; junction bases outside the gene matches: 4. The CDR3 contains 15 residues. Per germline, CDR1 SGHTA and CDR2 FQGNSA. The CDR3 is CASSLAATGTYEQYF. The CDR3 coding sequence is TGTGCCAGCAGCTTAGCAGCGACAGGGACCTACGAGCAGTACTTC.

The chain links TRBV18 to TRBJ1-2; 7 bases match TRBD1. Germline values: CDR1 KGHSH, CDR2 LQKENI. CDR3 length: 15 amino acids. The J segment lost 1 base and the V segment lost 2 bases, leaving 4 bases of the junction unmatched. Written as DNA, the CDR3 is TGTGCCAGCTCACCAAAGGGGGCAGATAACTATGGCTACACCTTC. This sequence encodes CASSPKGADNYGYTF.

As to this clone: The germline gene is not matched at one end of the junction; a read error may be the cause. The chain has TRBV7-2 and TRBJ2-5; TRBD2 is a possible D gene (7 bases). The CDR3 is made up of 15 amino acids. Germline V lookup: CDR1 SGHTA, CDR2 FQGNSA. The CDR3 loop reads CASSFSLTGRESQYF. In DNA, the CDR3 is TGTGCCAGCAGCTTTTCCCTAACAGGGAGGGAGAGCCAGTACTTC.

The chain is built from TRBV6-6 and TRBJ1-1; D not resolved. The CDR3 extends over 12 amino acids. In germline, CDR1 is MNHNY, CDR2 SVGAGI (reference sequence). Trimming took off 6 bases at V and 3 bases at J, with 8 bases between the two ends. The CDR3: CASRSFDTEAFF. For the CDR3, the DNA is TGTGCCAGCAGATCCTTTGACACTGAAGCTTTCTTT.

J is TRBJ1-4 and V is TRBV5-1; 10 nucleotides align to TRBD1. The J segment lost 0 bases and the V segment lost 2 bases, leaving 1 base of the junction unmatched. This CDR3 has 16 residues. The germline V gene encodes CDR1 SGHRS and CDR2 YFSETQ. CDR3 in amino acids: CASSFGQGATNEKLFF. Written as DNA, the CDR3 is TGCGCCAGCAGCTTTGGACAGGGGGCAACTAATGAAAAACTGTTTTTT. The full variable domain, completed using reference TRBV5-1 and TRBJ1-4, is KAGVTQTPRYLIKTRGQQVTLSCSPISGHRSVSWYQQTPGQGLQFLFEYFSETQRNKGNFPGRFSGRQFSNSRSEMNVSTLELGDSALYLCASSFGQGATNEKLFFGSGTQLSVL.

The count of this clone is one. The chain has TRBV9 and TRBJ1-4, with 10 nucleotides matching TRBD1. Per the germline V gene, CDR1 is SGDLS and CDR2 is YYNGEE. The V gene end was trimmed by 4 bases and the J gene end by 8 bases; junction bases not matched to a gene: 5. CDR3 length: 14 amino acids. CDR3 sequence reads: CASSPRTGGEKLFF. DNA for the CDR3: TGTGCCAGCAGCCCCCGGACAGGGGGAGAAAAACTGTTTTTT.

This rearrangement joins TRBV19 to TRBJ1-1; weak D call: TRBD1 (5 bases). The V and J ends lost 5 bases and 5 bases respectively, with 12 bases between them. Germline CDR1 is LNHDA and CDR2 is SQIVND (reference sequence). The CDR3 consists of 13 residues. The CDR3 sequence is CASSLSAGTEAFF. DNA for the CDR3: TGTGCCAGTAGTCTCTCCGCAGGGACTGAAGCTTTCTTT.

The genes are TRBV10-3 and TRBJ1-3; 8 positions match TRBD1. Germline-derived CDR1 and CDR2 are ENHRY and SYGVKD. The ends lost 6 bases at V and 4 bases at J; junction bases unmatched: 8. This CDR3 has 15 residues. The CDR3 protein is CAISQGQGLGNTIYF. CDR3 DNA: TGTGCCATCAGCCAAGGACAGGGTCTCGGAAACACCATATATTTT.

This chain joins TRBV30 and TRBJ2-1; 10 bases line up with TRBD2. With 2 bases clipped from V and 4 bases from J, the junction kept 5 bases outside the gene matches. This CDR3 comprises 15 residues. Germline V gene lookup returns CDR1 GTSNPN and CDR2 SVGIG (reference sequence). CDR3 in DNA: TGTGCCTGGAGTATACTAGCGGGGATTTACAATGAGCAGTTCTTC. It specifies CAWSILAGIYNEQFF.

The J gene is TRBJ2-1, the V gene TRBV12-3 or TRBV12-4; D ambiguous. This CDR3 comprises 13 residues. The V and J ends lost 5 bases and 5 bases respectively, with 10 bases between them. The CDR3 nucleotides read TGTGCCAGCAGTACCCCCCACAACAATGAGCAGTTCTTC. It encodes CASSTPHNNEQFF.

The chain carries TRBV7-9 and TRBJ1-6; the match to TRBD1 covers 7 bases. The CDR3 has 14 amino acids. J gave up 7 bases and V 5 bases, and 5 bases lay outside the gene matches. Germline V gives CDR1 SEHNR, CDR2 FQNEAQ (reference sequence). The CDR3 region has the DNA TGTGCCAGCAGCCTGGGGGACAGCAATTCACCCCTCCACTTT. Protein sequence: CASSLGDSNSPLHF.

This chain joins TRBV10-3 and TRBJ1-2; D is undetermined. Germline loops: CDR1 ENHRY, CDR2 SYGVKD. V shed 2 bases and J shed 8 bases, with 15 bases lying between them. This CDR3 is 14 amino acids long. The DNA of the CDR3 is TGTGCCATCAGTGAGCCGCCCCAAGGAGGAGGCTACACCTTC. Translating gives CAISEPPQGGGYTF.

The rearrangement joins TRBV11-1 to TRBJ1-1; D is ambiguous. Germline V gene sequence: CDR1 SGHAT, CDR2 FQDESV (reference sequence). The V end was cut by 1 base, the J end by 3 bases, with 12 bases between. This CDR3 spans 15 amino acids. As DNA, the CDR3 is TGTGCCAGCAGCTTAGGAGGAGGCCCGGACACTGAAGCTTTCTTT. It is translated as CASSLGGGPDTEAFF.

The chain has TRBV30 and TRBJ2-1; D may be TRBD2 (5 bases). The CDR3 is 13 residues long. The germline gives CDR1 GTSNPN, CDR2 SVGIG (reference sequence). The CDR3 is CAFKPRGFNEQFF. CDR3 sequence (DNA): TGTGCTTTCAAACCCCGAGGGTTCAATGAGCAGTTCTTC.

The chain joins TRBV5-1 to TRBJ2-7; D possibly corresponds to TRBD1 (5 bases). Germline values: CDR1 SGHRS, CDR2 YFSETQ. V gave up 0 bases and J gave up 3 bases, with 10 bases separating them. CDR3 length: 14 amino acids. Here the CDR3 DNA reads TGCGCCAGCAGCTTGGTAACAGGATTCTACGAGCAGTACTTC. Amino acid sequence: CASSLVTGFYEQYF.

V gene TRBV5-4 combines with J gene TRBJ2-1, with TRBD1 matching over 8 bases. Per germline, CDR1 SGHNT and CDR2 YYREEE (reference sequence). The CDR3 is 13 residues long. The trim removed 4 bases at V and 8 bases at J, leaving 5 bases unmatched. CDR3 nucleotide sequence: TGTGCCAGCAGCCGGACAGGGATGGATGAGCAGTTCTTC. Amino acid sequence: CASSRTGMDEQFF.

This clone was counted a few times. The V call is TRBV28, the J call TRBJ1-2; 7 bases agree with TRBD1. The CDR3 totals 12 residues. The V gene's germline CDR1 is MDHEN and CDR2 SYDVKM. Germline trimming cut 5 bases from V and 8 bases from J; bases unmatched to any gene: 5. CDR3 in amino acids: CASSRGQWGYTF. The CDR3 DNA reads TGTGCCAGCAGTCGGGGACAGTGGGGCTACACCTTC.